This passage covers 28 T cell receptor beta chains from one sample sequenced in a study of control samples from healthy donors and cancer patients. The protocol was immunoSEQ multiplex PCR, while the TCRdb copy is restricted to in-frame clones and leaves out a portion. The profile shows approximately 54,000 clones, almost 90% of them singletons. Sequencing used PBMCs. These receptors all stem from a man aged 45-65 years with head and neck cancer.

V gene TRBV6-1 combines with J gene TRBJ2-7; 8 bases align to TRBD1. The CDR3 is made up of 15 amino acids. Germline-derived CDR1 and CDR2 are MNHNS and SASEGT. The V gene end was trimmed by 3 bases and the J gene end by 2 bases; junction bases not matched to a gene: 6. This CDR3 is CASSDVGTGTYEQYF. CDR3 in DNA: TGTGCCAGCAGTGATGTGGGGACAGGAACCTACGAGCAGTACTTC.

The gene calls are TRBV15 and TRBJ2-2, with a tentative D call TRBD2 (6 bases). Trimming took off 3 bases at V and 7 bases at J, with 9 bases between the two ends. In germline, CDR1 is LNHNV, CDR2 YYDKDF (reference sequence). The CDR3 length is 13 residues. This CDR3 is CATSRTGDGELFF. The CDR3 coding sequence is TGTGCCACCAGCAGGACGGGAGACGGGGAGCTGTTTTTT.

The V gene is TRBV27, the J gene TRBJ2-1, with 11 bases matching TRBD2. The CDR3 is 18 residues long. The trim removed 3 bases at V and 9 bases at J, leaving 16 bases unmatched. From germline, CDR1 is MNHEY and CDR2 SMNVEV (reference sequence). CDR3 bases: TGTGCCAGCAGTTTCCGGGCCCCGGGTCTAGCGGGAGGCGGTGAGCAGTTCTTC. It specifies CASSFRAPGLAGGGEQFF.

This clone came up once. The chain employs TRBV2 and TRBJ1-1; 9 bases are shared with TRBD1. V trimming: 8 bases; J trimming: 5 bases; junction bases outside the gene matches: 15. Per the germline V gene, CDR1 is SNHLY and CDR2 is FYNNEI. CDR3 length: 16 amino acids. The CDR3 DNA sequence: TGTGCCAGCGAACCGGGACAGGGCTACCTCAGGACTGAAGCTTTCTTT. Translating gives CASEPGQGYLRTEAFF.

V usage is TRBV6-1 and J usage is TRBJ1-1, with D tentatively TRBD1 (5 bases). Germline CDR1 reads MNHNS; CDR2 reads SASEGT. V was cut by 3 bases and J by 5 bases, with 13 bases left in between. The length of the CDR3 is 14 residues. The CDR3 reads CASSDGTSRTEAFF. CDR3 DNA: TGTGCCAGCAGTGATGGGACGAGTCGAACTGAAGCTTTCTTT.

The chain links TRBV11-3 to TRBJ2-4; D is uncertain. The CDR3 runs to 14 residues. V was clipped by 5 bases and J by 5 bases, with 13 bases between them. Germline-derived CDR1 and CDR2 are SGHNT and YENEEA. The CDR3 DNA is TGTGCCAGCAGCCCCGGCGGCGGAGAAAACATTCAGTACTTC. This sequence encodes CASSPGGGENIQYF.

This clone appeared a few times. One junction end disagrees with the germline gene, perhaps due to a read error. The chain couples TRBV4-1 to TRBJ1-5, with 7 bases lining up with TRBD1. This CDR3 spans 17 amino acids. Germline CDR1 is MGHRA and CDR2 is YSYEKL. CDR3 residues: CASSQINVGGGKQPQHF. The CDR3 region has the DNA TGCGCCAGCAGCCAAATAAACGTGGGAGGGGGCAAGCAGCCCCAGCATTTT.

V gene TRBV19 combines with J gene TRBJ2-7; tentatively, D is TRBD1 (7 bases). The ends were cut back, 5 bases at V and 4 bases at J, with 18 bases in the middle. CDR3 length: 15 amino acids. Germline V gene lookup returns CDR1 LNHDA and CDR2 SQIVND (reference sequence). The CDR3 spells CASSVRRDSGYEQYF. DNA for the CDR3: TGTGCCAGTAGTGTACGCCGGGACAGCGGGTACGAGCAGTACTTC.

The chain has TRBV12-3 or TRBV12-4 and TRBJ2-7; 11 nucleotides agree with TRBD1. V trimming: 6 bases; J trimming: 7 bases; junction bases outside the gene matches: 5. The CDR3 contains 13 residues. DNA of the CDR3: TGTGCCAGCAGGGGGACAGGGGGTTGGGAGCAGTACTTC. This codes for CASRGTGGWEQYF.

The chain carries TRBV9 and TRBJ2-3; TRBD2 agrees at 14 bases. There are 16 residues in the CDR3. Germline CDR1 reads SGDLS; CDR2 reads YYNGEE. V gave up 0 bases and J gave up 7 bases; unmatched junction bases: 4. The chain's CDR3 is CASSVDWTSGRNTQYF. DNA for the CDR3: TGTGCCAGCAGCGTAGATTGGACTAGCGGGAGGAATACGCAGTATTTT. The full variable domain, in which reference TRBV9 and TRBJ2-3 provide the parts outside the CDR3, is DSGVTQTPKHLITATGQRVTLRCSPRSGDLSVYWYQQSLDQGLQFLIQYYNGEERAKGNILERFSAQQFPDLHSELNLSSLELGDSALYFCASSVDWTSGRNTQYFGPGTRLTVL.

In nucleotides, the CDR3 is TGTGCCAGCAGCTTGGATGAGGGGGGGCGGAATGGCTACACCTTC. It specifies CASSLDEGGRNGYTF. This chain uses TRBV5-6 with TRBJ1-2; D is possibly TRBD1 (6 bases). The CDR3 contains 15 residues. Trimming pared 0 bases from V and 6 bases from J, leaving 15 bases between. Looked up from germline, CDR1 is SGHDT and CDR2 is YYEEEE. The full variable domain, its missing parts supplied by reference TRBV5-6 and TRBJ1-2, is DAGVTQSPTHLIKTRGQQVTLRCSPKSGHDTVSWYQQALGQGPQFIFQYYEEEERQRGNFPDRFSGHQFPNYSSELNVNALLLGDSALYLCASSLDEGGRNGYTFGSGTRLTVV.

This chain uses TRBV28 with TRBJ2-7, with D perhaps matching TRBD2 (6 bases). Trimming removed 3 bases from V and 0 bases from J, with 9 bases in between. CDR3 length: 14 amino acids. Germline V gene lookup returns CDR1 MDHEN and CDR2 SYDVKM. The CDR3 spells CASSFAGSSYEQYF. The CDR3 nucleotides are TGTGCCAGCAGTTTTGCGGGGAGCTCCTACGAGCAGTACTTC.

This clone was observed once. Sequence at one end of the junction differs from germline and may be a read error. The chain links TRBV7-7 to TRBJ2-7; D perhaps matches TRBD1 (6 bases). Germline values: CDR1 SSHAT, CDR2 FNYEAQ (reference sequence). This CDR3 comprises 13 residues. The DNA for the CDR3 is TGTGCTAGCAGCGCAACACAGGGCCACGAGCAGTACTTC. It translates to CASSATQGHEQYF.

The chain is built from TRBV5-1 and TRBJ2-1; the D gene is possibly TRBD1 (6 bases). CDR1 and CDR2 (germline): SGHRS, YFSETQ. The CDR3 has 14 amino acids. V lost 6 bases to trimming and J lost 3 bases, with 13 bases between them. In nucleotides, the CDR3 is TGCGCCAGCACCCCCCGGGACAACTACAATGAGCAGTTCTTC. This codes for CASTPRDNYNEQFF.

The V call is TRBV5-1, the J call TRBJ2-2, with TRBD2 identical over 11 bases. CDR1 and CDR2 from the germline V gene are SGHRS and YFSETQ. The CDR3 length is 15 residues. With 2 bases clipped from V and 5 bases from J, the junction kept 2 bases outside the gene matches. The CDR3 region is CASSFTSGSTGELFF. The CDR3 coding sequence is TGCGCCAGCAGCTTTACTAGCGGGAGTACCGGGGAGCTGTTTTTT.

This rearrangement joins TRBV3-1 (or the pseudogene TRBV3-2) to TRBJ2-3, with TRBD1 matching 7 bases. Germline values: CDR1 LGHDT, CDR2 YNNKEL (reference sequence). The CDR3 totals 14 residues. J gave up 5 bases and V 4 bases, and 6 bases lay outside the gene matches. CDR3 nucleotides: TGTGCCAGCAGCCCGGACAGGACGTTAGATACGCAGTATTTT. Translated, it gives CASSPDRTLDTQYF.

This chain uses TRBV30 with TRBJ2-1, with 11 bases lining up with TRBD2. This CDR3 is built from 18 residues. V lost 4 bases, J lost 7 bases, and 18 bases stayed unmatched. In germline, CDR1 is GTSNPN, CDR2 SVGIG (reference sequence). This CDR3 reads CAWTAPPLAGAFKNEQFF. Written as DNA, the CDR3 is TGTGCCTGGACCGCCCCTCCACTAGCGGGGGCCTTTAAGAATGAGCAGTTCTTC.

The chain uses TRBV19 and TRBJ2-5; 7 nucleotides line up with TRBD1. After removal of 5 bases from V and 4 bases from J, the junction contained 10 bases not matched to a gene. The CDR3 spans 15 residues. Germline CDR1 is LNHDA and CDR2 is SQIVND (reference sequence). This CDR3 is CASSQQQGPRETQYF. In nucleotides, the CDR3 is TGTGCCAGTAGTCAACAACAGGGGCCCCGAGAGACCCAGTACTTC.

The gene calls are TRBV11-1 and TRBJ2-1; D is uncertain. Trimming removed 2 bases from V and 0 bases from J, with 11 bases in between. This CDR3 is built from 16 residues. In germline, CDR1 is SGHAT, CDR2 FQDESV (reference sequence). The CDR3, as DNA: TGTGCCAGCAGCTTATTTCAGGCTAGCTCCTACAATGAGCAGTTCTTC. It codes for CASSLFQASSYNEQFF. The entire variable domain, with the rest obtained from reference TRBV11-1 and TRBJ2-1, is as follows: EAEVAQSPRYKITEKSQAVAFWCDPISGHATLYWYRQILGQGPELLVQFQDESVVDDSQLPKDRFSAERLKGVDSTLKIQPAELGDSAMYLCASSLFQASSYNEQFFGPGTRLTVL.

The J gene is TRBJ2-3, the V gene TRBV9; TRBD1 or TRBD2 may be the D gene (5 bases each). CDR1 is SGDLS and CDR2 is YYNGEE in the germline V gene. This CDR3 contains 14 residues. V dropped 3 bases and J dropped 1 base, with 9 bases sitting between them. The CDR3, as DNA: TGTGCCAGCAGCGGGGGGACGGGCACAGATACGCAGTATTTT. It yields the protein CASSGGTGTDTQYF.

Here the CDR3 DNA reads TGTGCCAGCAGCCGTAGCGGGGGAAACACAGATACGCAGTATTTT. Its translation is CASSRSGGNTDTQYF. V usage is TRBV5-4 and J usage is TRBJ2-3; the match to TRBD2 covers 9 bases. Germline V gives CDR1 SGHNT, CDR2 YYREEE (reference sequence). With V trimmed by 4 bases and J by 2 bases, 5 bases remained unmatched. There are 15 residues in the CDR3.

The gene calls are TRBV15 and TRBJ1-5; D is ambiguous. The ends were cut back, 0 bases at V and 6 bases at J, with 21 bases in the middle. This CDR3 region has 18 residues. Per germline, CDR1 LNHNV and CDR2 YYDKDF (reference sequence). The DNA for the CDR3 is TGTGCCACCAGCAGAGATAGTAATACGGGGAGTTCAAGTCAGCCCCAGCATTTT. Protein sequence: CATSRDSNTGSSSQPQHF.

V and J are TRBV6-5 and TRBJ2-7, with D possibly matching TRBD2 (6 bases). CDR3 length: 15 residues. Trimming left V 2 bases short and J 2 bases short, with 13 bases between. CDR1 is MNHEY and CDR2 is SVGAGI in the germline V gene. DNA of the CDR3: TGTGCCAGCAGTTACACCCGCCCGGGGGCCTACGAGCAGTACTTC. Its protein product is CASSYTRPGAYEQYF.

J is TRBJ2-1 and V is TRBV28; D is possibly TRBD2 (5 bases). The CDR3 contains 14 residues. Germline V gene sequence: CDR1 MDHEN, CDR2 SYDVKM. The V gene lost 6 bases and the J gene lost 3 bases, with 12 bases spanning the gap. The CDR3 here is CASSPSRDYNEQFF. CDR3 nucleotides: TGTGCCAGCAGCCCGAGTCGGGACTACAATGAGCAGTTCTTC.

The chain recombines TRBV15 with TRBJ1-2; D uncertain. Between the trimmed V and J ends, which lost 6 bases and 4 bases, there was a span of 12 bases. The CDR3 is 13 residues long. The germline gives CDR1 LNHNV, CDR2 YYDKDF (reference sequence). In DNA form, the CDR3 reads TGTGCCACCAGTTCGCTCGCAGGCTATGGCTACACCTTC. This codes for CATSSLAGYGYTF.

The chain has TRBV5-1 and TRBJ2-7, with TRBD2 matching 7 bases. The CDR3 has 14 amino acids. Losses at the gene ends were 5 bases for V and 7 bases for J; bases not matched to a gene: 12. The V gene's germline CDR1 is SGHRS and CDR2 YFSETQ. As DNA, the CDR3 is TGCGCCAGCAGAACGGGCGGGGGTACGGGGGAGCAGTACTTC. Protein product: CASRTGGGTGEQYF.

V and J are TRBV19 and TRBJ2-7; 7 nucleotides align to TRBD1. CDR3 length: 14 residues. V lost 9 bases to trimming and J lost 2 bases; unmatched junction nucleotides: 10. CDR1 LNHDA and CDR2 SQIVND come from the germline V gene (reference sequence). CDR3 in DNA: TGTGCCAGCCGTCCCCATGGACAGGCCTACGAGCAGTACTTC. Protein: CASRPHGQAYEQYF.

The chain recombines TRBV5-4 with TRBJ2-1, with D perhaps TRBD2 (5 bases). The germline V gene has CDR1 SGHNT and CDR2 YYREEE (reference sequence). Trimming removed 2 bases from V and 10 bases from J, with 13 bases in between. This CDR3 spans 13 amino acids. The chain's CDR3 is CASSFSGSIEQFF. The CDR3 DNA sequence: TGTGCCAGCAGCTTTAGTGGGAGTATCGAGCAGTTCTTC.